The next 9 T cell receptor beta chains were all read from a single sample in a study of cytomegalovirus exposure and HLA in healthy donors. Primers for the PCR totalled 60 Vbeta and 13 Jbeta. Using immunoSEQ multiplex PCR, the repertoire was profiled, and TCRdb retains in-frame clones only, with some absent. The repertoire has about 170,000 clones, more than 70% of them found once; the top ten carry more than 1.3%. Source material: PBMCs. Receptors originate from a girl between 5 and 17 years old in good health and CMV-seronegative.

In this sample, this clone turned up a few times. The genes are TRBV5-1 and TRBJ1-4, with TRBD1 matching 9 bases. V lost 4 bases, J lost 5 bases, and 12 bases stayed unmatched. This CDR3 is built from 17 residues. Germline values: CDR1 SGHRS, CDR2 YFSETQ. CDR3 coding DNA: TGCGCCAGCAGCGCCGAAGGACAGGGGTACGCCAATGAAAAACTGTTTTTT. Protein product: CASSAEGQGYANEKLFF.

The chain has TRBV5-1 and TRBJ2-3; the match to TRBD2 covers 8 bases. The CDR3 is 16 residues long. V shed 5 bases and J 0 bases; nucleotides not matched to a gene: 8. In germline, CDR1 is SGHRS, CDR2 YFSETQ. Here the CDR3 reads CASRRLAGSSTDTQYF. The CDR3 DNA reads TGCGCCAGCAGGCGCCTAGCGGGTTCTAGCACAGATACGCAGTATTTT.

J is TRBJ1-6 and V is TRBV6-1; D is unclear. The CDR3 loop spans 14 amino acids. V was trimmed by 8 bases and J by 8 bases, leaving 16 bases between them. Looked up from germline, CDR1 is MNHNS and CDR2 is SASEGT. CDR3 nucleotides: TGTGCCAGCCCCTGGGCGAGCTCAGATTCACCCCTCCACTTT. Protein: CASPWASSDSPLHF.

About this clone: At the DNA level, this CDR3 is encoded by other sequences in the same sample as well. This rearrangement joins TRBV5-1 to TRBJ1-1; D possibly corresponds to TRBD1 (6 bases). The CDR3 runs 14 residues. Germline CDR1 is SGHRS and CDR2 is YFSETQ. The germline V and J ends were trimmed by 3 bases and 0 bases, with 9 bases remaining between them. The CDR3 protein is CASSSTGLNTEAFF. The CDR3, as DNA: TGCGCCAGCAGCTCGACAGGTTTGAACACTGAAGCTTTCTTT.

This sequence joins TRBV7-9 and TRBJ2-7; D possibly corresponds to TRBD2 (6 bases). The V and J ends lost 0 bases and 3 bases respectively, with 9 bases between them. Per germline, CDR1 SEHNR and CDR2 FQNEAQ (reference sequence). This CDR3 comprises 14 residues. The CDR3 DNA follows: TGTGCCAGCAGCTTAGCAACGGGACTCTACGAGCAGTACTTC. This gives the protein CASSLATGLYEQYF.

The rearrangement uses TRBV28 and TRBJ1-2, with 7 positions matching TRBD1. This CDR3 has 18 amino acids. The V gene end was trimmed by 3 bases and the J gene end by 4 bases; junction bases not matched to a gene: 17. Germline V gives CDR1 MDHEN, CDR2 SYDVKM. The chain's CDR3 is CASSFVDRLRSMGYGYTF. The CDR3 DNA sequence: TGTGCCAGCAGTTTTGTGGACAGGCTTCGATCTATGGGCTATGGCTACACCTTC.

The rearrangement uses TRBV6-6 and TRBJ2-5; TRBD1 aligns across 7 bases. CDR3 length: 16 amino acids. The J segment lost 3 bases and the V segment lost 9 bases, leaving 16 bases of the junction unmatched. Germline CDR1 is MNHNY and CDR2 is SVGAGI (reference sequence). CDR3: CASLYSHTGDKETQYF. DNA for the CDR3: TGTGCCAGTCTTTATTCCCATACAGGGGATAAAGAGACCCAGTACTTC.

The chain links TRBV6-5 to TRBJ1-4, with D unclear. The germline V gene encodes CDR1 MNHEY and CDR2 SVGAGI. Between the trimmed V and J ends, which lost 5 bases and 10 bases, there was a span of 11 bases. This CDR3 is built from 12 residues. The chain's CDR3 is CASSPPEGKLFF. The CDR3 nucleotides read TGTGCCAGCAGTCCTCCTGAGGGAAAACTGTTTTTT.

This clone was found once. The rearrangement joins TRBV27 to TRBJ2-1, with D perhaps TRBD2 (5 bases). CDR1 MNHEY and CDR2 SMNVEV come from the germline V gene (reference sequence). The CDR3 spans 15 residues. Deletions cut 6 bases from V and 10 bases from J, with 22 bases between. The DNA for the CDR3 is TGTGCCAGCAGGATTACTAGAGTCGTGGGAAACGAGCAGTTCTTC. Protein: CASRITRVVGNEQFF.